Given below is one T cell receptor (beta chain) in context. The specificity of this receptor is unknown. No much larger clonotype is one base removed from it; base qualities were not supplied. These data originate in a study of blood T cell repertoires in COVID-19 (dated by TCRdb to 2020 to 2022). Background on the whole study: Collaborator samples came from the United States, Italy and Spain and covered acute and convalescent phases of COVID-19. The prospective study material was composed of cDNA or gDNA derived from T cells, B-cell-depleted T cells, or PBMCs. Subjects who had been exposed to COVID-19, were actively infected with it, or had recovered from it provided the deeply sampled blood TCRbeta repertoires that made up the dataset. The repertoires were released in a freely available public database meant as a resource for research on the immune response to SARS-CoV-2. The samples were drawn from the first 160 participants of the ongoing ImmuneRACE study and from 1,254 subjects provided by 6 global collaborators. Sample metadata almost always included a de-identified subject ID, COVID-19 status, age in years and sex. Where available, HLA class I and class II types were obtained from metadata supplied by the sample provider rather than from assay-based typing.

CDR1 and CDR2 are read off the germline V gene as SGHAT and FQNNGV. Trimming costs V 1 base and J 2 bases, and their ends lie 17 bases apart. The CDR3 sequence holds 18 residues, the cysteine and phenylalanine included. Kept here is only the CDR3 DNA, which spans 54 bases and is read in frame from base 1. TCRbeta CDR3 regions were amplified from genomic DNA using the immunoSEQ Assay, a bias-controlled multiplex PCR. Per the source publication's procedure: Nucleated cell counts per sample were estimated from amplification of reference gene primers within the assay. Sequence reads were collapsed and filtered to measure the absolute abundance of every unique TCRbeta CDR3 rearrangement. For each sample, productive Simpson clonality was calculated as the square root of Simpson's diversity index over productive rearrangements. Entries here come from immuneACCESS through TCRdb and include only in-frame sequences with V and J called. Some clones fail to appear in such tables; in the studies checked, an unresolved V gene covers under half of the shortfall, and the cause of the remainder is unknown. V, J and clone size derive from that table, while D and trimming were established from the DNA sequence. The sample table lists about 250,000 clones, 88% of them with a count of one. Together, the top ten hold 6% to 6.5% of the sample.

One collaborating source in Seattle enrolled patients while the patients were actively infected and followed the patients over time throughout the course of disease. Collaborating institutions collected whole blood in K2EDTA tubes following their own protocols. Collaborator samples were shipped for TCRbeta analysis as frozen whole blood, isolated PBMCs, or DNA extracted from either sample type. Points the paper makes about the study in general: The quantity of clinical and demographic metadata differed by source and by participant and was supplied without curation.

The source material was peripheral blood. This TCR was recovered from a woman aged 25 to 39 with COVID-19, enrolled during active disease. Here the chain combines TRBV11-2 and TRBJ2-2; TRBD2 could be the D gene, as 5 bases match. The DNA sequence is as follows: TGTGCCAGCAGCTTAGGGTACGGGCTAGCTCCCAACACCGGGGAGCTGTTTTTT. Protein translation: CASSLGYGLAPNTGELFF.